This T cell receptor beta chain was obtained from a study of read filtering for tumor transcriptome and immune sequencing. Whole-study results and caveats: The sorted CD138-negative fraction was a mixed bone marrow immune population, not purified T cells.

This clonotype was detected ten times or more. Antigen: not known. Sampling of bone marrow took place during active disease in every patient. The junction had 9 bases not matched to a gene; V was cut back by 1 base and J by 3 bases. This CDR3 is built from 18 residues. Germline V CDR1 and CDR2: SGHRS, YFSETQ. Molecular barcoded adaptors covering alpha/delta and beta/gamma chains were used on approximately 440 ng RNA. TCRdb used MiXCR to reprocess the reads, holding one entry per CDR3 protein. The sample includes 30,000 to 35,000 distinct CDR3 sequences, about 18% seen only once; the top ten take more than 15%.

The receptor's source is a donor at least 40 years old with multiple myeloma. The specimen sequenced was a population of CD138-negative cells sorted from bone marrow. This chain links TRBV5-1 with TRBJ2-3; 12 bases fit TRBD2. The CDR3 DNA is TGCGCCAGCAGCTTGAGGCCTAGCGGGGGGGATGTAACAGATACGCAGTATTTT. Its translation: CASSLRPSGGDVTDTQYF.